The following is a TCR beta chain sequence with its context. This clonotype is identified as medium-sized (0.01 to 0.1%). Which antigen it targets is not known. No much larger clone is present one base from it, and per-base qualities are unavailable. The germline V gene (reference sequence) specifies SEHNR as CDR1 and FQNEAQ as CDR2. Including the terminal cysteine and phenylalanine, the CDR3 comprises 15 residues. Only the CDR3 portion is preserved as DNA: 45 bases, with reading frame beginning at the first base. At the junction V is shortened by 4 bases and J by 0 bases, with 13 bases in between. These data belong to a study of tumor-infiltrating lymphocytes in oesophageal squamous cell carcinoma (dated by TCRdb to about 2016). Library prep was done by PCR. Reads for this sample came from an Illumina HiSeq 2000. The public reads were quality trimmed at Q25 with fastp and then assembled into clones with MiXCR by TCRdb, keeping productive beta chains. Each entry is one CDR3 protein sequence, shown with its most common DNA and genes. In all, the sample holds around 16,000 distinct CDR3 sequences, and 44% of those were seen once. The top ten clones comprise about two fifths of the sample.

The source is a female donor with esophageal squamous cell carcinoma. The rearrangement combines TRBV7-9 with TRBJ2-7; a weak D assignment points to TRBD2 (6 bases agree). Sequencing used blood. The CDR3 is CASSYLGGNSYEQYF. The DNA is TGTGCCAGCAGCTACCTGGGCGGGAACTCCTACGAGCAGTACTTC.